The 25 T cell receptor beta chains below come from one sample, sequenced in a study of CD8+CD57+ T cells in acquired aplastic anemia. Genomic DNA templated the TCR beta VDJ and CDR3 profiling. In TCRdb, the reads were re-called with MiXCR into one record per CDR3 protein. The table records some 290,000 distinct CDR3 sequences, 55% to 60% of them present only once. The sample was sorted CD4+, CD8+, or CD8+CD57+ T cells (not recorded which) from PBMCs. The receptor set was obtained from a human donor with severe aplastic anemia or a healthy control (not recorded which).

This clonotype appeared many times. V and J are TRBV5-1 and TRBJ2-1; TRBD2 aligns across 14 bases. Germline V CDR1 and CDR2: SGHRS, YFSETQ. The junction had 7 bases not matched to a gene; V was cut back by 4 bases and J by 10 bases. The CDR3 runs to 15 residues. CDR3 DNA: TGCGCCAGCAGCGCGGGACTAGCGGGGGCGGGGGAGCAGTTCTTC. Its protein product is CASSAGLAGAGEQFF.

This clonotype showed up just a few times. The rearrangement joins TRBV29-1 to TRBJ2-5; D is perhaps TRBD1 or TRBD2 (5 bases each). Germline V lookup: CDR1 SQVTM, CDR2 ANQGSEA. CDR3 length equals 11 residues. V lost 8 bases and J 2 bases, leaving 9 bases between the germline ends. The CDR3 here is CSWDGQETQYF. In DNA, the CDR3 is TGCAGCTGGGACGGTCAAGAGACCCAGTACTTC.

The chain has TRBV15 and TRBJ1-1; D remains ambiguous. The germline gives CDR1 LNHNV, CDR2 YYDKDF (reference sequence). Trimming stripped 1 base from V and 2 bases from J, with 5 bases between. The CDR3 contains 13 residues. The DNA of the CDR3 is TGTGCCACCAGCAGAGTCGTCAACACTGAAGCTTTCTTT. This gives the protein CATSRVVNTEAFF.

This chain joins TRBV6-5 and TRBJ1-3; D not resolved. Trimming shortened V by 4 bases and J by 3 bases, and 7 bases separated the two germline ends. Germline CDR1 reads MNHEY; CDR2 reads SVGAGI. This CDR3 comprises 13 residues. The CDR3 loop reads CASSWDSGNTIYF. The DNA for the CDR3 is TGTGCCAGCAGTTGGGATAGTGGAAACACCATATATTTT.

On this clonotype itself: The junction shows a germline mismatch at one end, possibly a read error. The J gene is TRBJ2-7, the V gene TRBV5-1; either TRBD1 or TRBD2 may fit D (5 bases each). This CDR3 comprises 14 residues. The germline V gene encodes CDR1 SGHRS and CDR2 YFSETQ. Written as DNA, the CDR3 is TGCGCCAGCAGCTTGAAAGCAGGGACCTACAAGCAGTACTTC. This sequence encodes CASSLKAGTYKQYF.

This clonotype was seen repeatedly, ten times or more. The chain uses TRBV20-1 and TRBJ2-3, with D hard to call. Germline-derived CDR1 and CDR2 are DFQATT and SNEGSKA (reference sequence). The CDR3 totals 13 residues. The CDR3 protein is CRARIFSTDTQYF. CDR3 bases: TGCAGGGCCAGAATATTCTCCACAGATACGCAGTATTTT.

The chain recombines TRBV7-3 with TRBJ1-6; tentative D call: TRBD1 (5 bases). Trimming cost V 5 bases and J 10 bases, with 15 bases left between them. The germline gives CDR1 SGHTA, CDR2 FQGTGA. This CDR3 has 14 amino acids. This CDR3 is CASSPGRTRSPLHF. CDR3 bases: TGTGCCAGCAGCCCGGGACGGACCAGGTCACCCCTCCACTTT.

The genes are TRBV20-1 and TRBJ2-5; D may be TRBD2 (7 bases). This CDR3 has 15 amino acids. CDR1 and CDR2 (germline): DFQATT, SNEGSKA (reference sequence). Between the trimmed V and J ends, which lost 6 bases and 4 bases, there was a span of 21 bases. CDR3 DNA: TGCAGTGCGGAGCGGCCGGGCGGGGGCACAGAGACCCAGTACTTC. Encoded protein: CSAERPGGGTETQYF.

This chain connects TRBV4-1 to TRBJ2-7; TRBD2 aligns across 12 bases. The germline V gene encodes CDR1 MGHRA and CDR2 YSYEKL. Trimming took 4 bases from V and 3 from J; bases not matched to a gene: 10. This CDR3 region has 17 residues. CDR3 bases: TGCGCCAGCAGCCCAATTATGACTAGCGGGAGCGTCTACGAGCAGTACTTC. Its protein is CASSPIMTSGSVYEQYF.

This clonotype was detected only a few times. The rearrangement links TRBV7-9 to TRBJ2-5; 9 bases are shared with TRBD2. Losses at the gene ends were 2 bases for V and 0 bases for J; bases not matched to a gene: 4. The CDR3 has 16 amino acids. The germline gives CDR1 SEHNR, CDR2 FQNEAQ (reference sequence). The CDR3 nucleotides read TGTGCCAGCAGCTTACAGACTAGCGGATACCAAGAGACCCAGTACTTC. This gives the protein CASSLQTSGYQETQYF.

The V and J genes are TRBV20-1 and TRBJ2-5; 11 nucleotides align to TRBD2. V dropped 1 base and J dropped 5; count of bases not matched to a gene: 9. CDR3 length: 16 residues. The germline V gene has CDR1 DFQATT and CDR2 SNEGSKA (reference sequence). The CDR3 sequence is CSARVLAGGPKETQYF. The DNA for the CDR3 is TGCAGTGCTAGAGTGTTAGCGGGAGGGCCTAAGGAGACCCAGTACTTC.

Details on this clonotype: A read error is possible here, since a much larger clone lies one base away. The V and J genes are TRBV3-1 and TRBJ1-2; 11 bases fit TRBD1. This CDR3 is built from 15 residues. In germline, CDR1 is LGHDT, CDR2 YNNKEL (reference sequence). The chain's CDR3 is CAGSRGDRGNYGYTF. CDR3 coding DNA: TGTGCCGGCAGCCGAGGGGACAGGGGGAACTATGGCTACACCTTC. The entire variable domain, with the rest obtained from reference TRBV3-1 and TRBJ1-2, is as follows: DTAVSQTPKYLVTQMGNDKSIKCEQNLGHDTMYWYKQDSKKFLKIMFSYNNKELIINETVPNRFSPKSPDKAHLNLHINSLELGDSAVYFCAGSRGDRGNYGYTFGSGTRLTVV.

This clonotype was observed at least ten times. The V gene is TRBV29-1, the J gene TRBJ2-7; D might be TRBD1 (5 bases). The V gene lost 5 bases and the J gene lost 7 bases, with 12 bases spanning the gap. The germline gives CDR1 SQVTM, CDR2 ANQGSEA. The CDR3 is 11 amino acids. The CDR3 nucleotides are TGCAGCGTTCAGGGCCTAGGGGAGCAGTACTTC. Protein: CSVQGLGEQYF.

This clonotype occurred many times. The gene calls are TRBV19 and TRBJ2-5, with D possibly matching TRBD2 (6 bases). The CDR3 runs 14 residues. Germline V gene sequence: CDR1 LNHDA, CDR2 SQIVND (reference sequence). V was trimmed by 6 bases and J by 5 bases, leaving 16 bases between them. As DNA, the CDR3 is TGTGCCAGTAGCCGGGACTGGGGCGGGGAGACCCAGTACTTC. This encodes CASSRDWGGETQYF.

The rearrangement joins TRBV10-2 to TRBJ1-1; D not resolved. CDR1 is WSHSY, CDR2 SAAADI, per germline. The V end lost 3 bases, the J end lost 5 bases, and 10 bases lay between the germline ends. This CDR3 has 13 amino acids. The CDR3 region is CASSEEVRTEAFF. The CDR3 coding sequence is TGCGCCAGCAGTGAAGAGGTTCGGACTGAAGCTTTCTTT.

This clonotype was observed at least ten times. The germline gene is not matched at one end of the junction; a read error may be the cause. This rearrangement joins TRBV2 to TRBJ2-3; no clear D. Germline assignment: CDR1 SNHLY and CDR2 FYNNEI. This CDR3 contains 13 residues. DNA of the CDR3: TGTGCCAGCAATGAATTGAGTTGGGATACGCAGTATTTT. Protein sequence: CASNELSWDTQYF. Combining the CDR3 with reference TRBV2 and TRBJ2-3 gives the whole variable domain EPEVTQTPSHQVTQMGQEVILRCVPISNHLYFYWYRQILGQKVEFLVSFYNNEISEKSEIFDDQFSVERPDGSNFTLKIRSTKLEDSAMYFCASNELSWDTQYFGPGTRLTVL.

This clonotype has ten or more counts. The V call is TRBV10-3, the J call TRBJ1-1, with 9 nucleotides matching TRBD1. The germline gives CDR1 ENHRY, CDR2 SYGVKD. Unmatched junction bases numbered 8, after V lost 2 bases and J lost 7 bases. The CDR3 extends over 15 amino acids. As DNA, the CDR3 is TGTGCCATCAGTGAGGCACCGGGACAGGGCTTTGAAGCTTTCTTT. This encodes CAISEAPGQGFEAFF.

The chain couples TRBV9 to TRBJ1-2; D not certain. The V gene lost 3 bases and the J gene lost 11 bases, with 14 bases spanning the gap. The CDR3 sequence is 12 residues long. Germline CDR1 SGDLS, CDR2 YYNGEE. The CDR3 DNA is TGTGCCAGCAGCGCCCCTAGGCGGAATTACACCTTC. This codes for CASSAPRRNYTF.

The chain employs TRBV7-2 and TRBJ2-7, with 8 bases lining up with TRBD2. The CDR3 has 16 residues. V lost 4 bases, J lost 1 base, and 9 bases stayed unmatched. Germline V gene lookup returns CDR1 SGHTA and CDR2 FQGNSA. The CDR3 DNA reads TGTGCCAGCAGCTCTACCGGGACTAGGCCGTCCTACGAGCAGTACTTC. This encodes CASSSTGTRPSYEQYF.

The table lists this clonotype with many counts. CDR3 in DNA: TGCAGTGCTAGAGATCTAGGGAGGGGGGGGGAGACCCAGTACTTC. Translating gives CSARDLGRGGETQYF. The V call is TRBV20-1, the J call TRBJ2-5; possible D gene TRBD2, 7 bases. Looked up from germline, CDR1 is DFQATT and CDR2 is SNEGSKA (reference sequence). The V end lost 0 bases, the J end lost 5 bases, and 16 bases lay between the germline ends. The CDR3 consists of 15 residues.

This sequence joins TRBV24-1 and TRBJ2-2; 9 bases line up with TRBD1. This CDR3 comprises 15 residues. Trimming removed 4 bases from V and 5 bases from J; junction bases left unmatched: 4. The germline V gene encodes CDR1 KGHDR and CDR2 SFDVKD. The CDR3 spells CATSEPGQGTGELFF. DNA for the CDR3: TGTGCCACCAGTGAACCGGGACAGGGTACCGGGGAGCTGTTTTTT.

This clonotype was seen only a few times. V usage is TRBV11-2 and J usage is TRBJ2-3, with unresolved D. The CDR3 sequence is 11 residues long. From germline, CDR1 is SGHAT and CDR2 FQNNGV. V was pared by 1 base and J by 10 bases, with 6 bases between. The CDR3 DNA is TGTGCCAGCAGCTTAGGGGATGCGCAGTATTTT. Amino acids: CASSLGDAQYF. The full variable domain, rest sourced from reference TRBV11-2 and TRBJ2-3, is EAGVAQSPRYKIIEKRQSVAFWCNPISGHATLYWYQQILGQGPKLLIQFQNNGVVDDSQLPKDRFSAERLKGVDSTLKIQPAKLEDSAVYLCASSLGDAQYFGPGTRLTVL.

For the CDR3, the DNA is TGTGCCAGCAGCCAAGTGGCAGGGGACGGCAACTATGGCTACACCTTC. Its protein product is CASSQVAGDGNYGYTF. The chain carries TRBV3-1 and TRBJ1-2; the D gene is possibly TRBD1 (6 bases). Germline values: CDR1 LGHDT, CDR2 YNNKEL (reference sequence). Trimming took off 1 base at V and 2 bases at J, with 14 bases between the two ends. The CDR3 has 16 amino acids.

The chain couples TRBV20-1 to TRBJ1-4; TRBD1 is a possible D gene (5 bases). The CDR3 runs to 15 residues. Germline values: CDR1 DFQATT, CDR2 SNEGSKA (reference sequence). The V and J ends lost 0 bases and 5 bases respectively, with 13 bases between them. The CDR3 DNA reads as TGCAGTGCTAGAGAGGGGGAATATTGGAATGAAAAACTGTTTTTT. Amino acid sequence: CSAREGEYWNEKLFF.

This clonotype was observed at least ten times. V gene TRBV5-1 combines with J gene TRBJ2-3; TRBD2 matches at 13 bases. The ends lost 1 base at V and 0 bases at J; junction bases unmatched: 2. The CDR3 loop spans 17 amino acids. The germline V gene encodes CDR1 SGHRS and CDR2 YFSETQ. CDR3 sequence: CASSLTSGGGSTDTQYF. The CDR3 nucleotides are TGCGCCAGCAGCTTGACTAGCGGGGGGGGGAGCACAGATACGCAGTATTTT.